Included here is one TCR beta chain sequence, with context. A far larger clone is one base from this, pointing to a likely read error. Other DNA sequences in the sample encode the same CDR3. This specimen comes from a study of shared clonotypes between healthy human individuals. Study as a whole: Samples came from a couple of female and three male donors aged 18 to 49.

Sequencing used immunoSEQ multiplex PCR; TCRdb keeps in-frame clones, though not all of them. The sample records more than 400,000 clones, more than 65% being singletons. Germline-derived CDR1 and CDR2 are GTSNPN and SVGIG (reference sequence). This CDR3 comprises 17 residues. This TCR derives from a woman aged 40 to 50 in good health. Some clones in this sample may be carry-over from other donors' samples. The material sequenced was PBMCs. The chain links TRBV30 to TRBJ2-2; 11 bases agree with TRBD2. The CDR3 bases are TGTGCCTCAAACCCGACTAGCGGGATGGTTCGCACCGGGGAGCTGTTTTTC. It translates to CASNPTSGMVRTGELFF. The complete variable domain, with remaining parts taken from reference TRBV30 and TRBJ2-2, reads SQTIHQWPATLVQPVGSPLSLECTVEGTSNPNLYWYRQAAGRGLQLLFYSVGIGQISSEVPQNLSASRPQDRQFILSSKKLLLSDSGFYLCASNPTSGMVRTGELFFGEGSRLTVL.